One sample yielded the 8 T cell receptor beta chains listed below, sequenced in a study of radiation and T cells in renal cell carcinoma (dated by TCRdb to between 2020 and 2021). The time point label, as the study defines it: blood 4 weeks post-SBRT, at nephrectomy. This specimen's treatment or condition label, interpreted: 15 Gy SBRT to primary tumor, nephrectomy 4 weeks later. Receptor libraries were prepared by the immunoSEQ multiplex PCR assay. The clones in this table, taken by TCRdb from immuneACCESS, are in-frame only. Not every clone is retained; where verified, under half of the shortfall comes from an unresolved V gene, and the cause of the rest is unknown. For this sample the table gives approximately 40,000 clones, of which around four fifths were detected only once. The ten largest clones capture 25% to 35% of the sample. This specimen was blood, taken from a patient whose treatment included radiotherapy and nephrectomy. The receptor source for this set is a woman aged 70-85 years with renal cell carcinoma.

The rearrangement links TRBV19 to TRBJ2-1, with D unresolved. V was shortened by 5 bases and J by 0 bases, with 14 bases between the two germline ends. CDR3 length: 16 residues. Germline loops: CDR1 LNHDA, CDR2 SQIVND (reference sequence). In DNA, the CDR3 is TGTGCCAGTAGTTCAGACACCTGGAGCTCCTACAATGAGCAGTTCTTC. It is translated as CASSSDTWSSYNEQFF.

The rearrangement joins TRBV5-1 to TRBJ1-1; no reliable D call. This CDR3 comprises 13 residues. V lost 1 base and J 3 bases, leaving 7 bases between the germline ends. The germline V gene has CDR1 SGHRS and CDR2 YFSETQ. For the CDR3, the DNA is TGCGCCAGCAGCTTGAACGAGGACACTGAAGCTTTCTTT. Translating it yields CASSLNEDTEAFF.

The V gene is TRBV7-8, the J gene TRBJ2-2; D perhaps matches TRBD1 (6 bases). Trimming removed 5 bases from V and 8 bases from J, with 12 bases in between. The CDR3 runs 13 residues. The germline CDR1 and CDR2 sequences are SGHVS and FQNEAQ. In DNA, the CDR3 is TGTGCCAGCAGCGAACAGGGTGAGGGGGAGCTGTTTTTT. Protein product: CASSEQGEGELFF.

V usage is TRBV4-1 and J usage is TRBJ1-3; D unclear. V lost 0 bases and J 0 bases, leaving 9 bases between the germline ends. Germline V lookup: CDR1 MGHRA, CDR2 YSYEKL. This CDR3 spans 16 amino acids. CDR3 nucleotide sequence: TGCGCCAGCAGCCAAGATTCCGCCTCCTCTGGAAACACCATATATTTT. Protein product: CASSQDSASSGNTIYF.

This chain connects TRBV5-1 to TRBJ1-6, with D perhaps matching TRBD1 (6 bases). This CDR3 is built from 16 residues. CDR1 is SGHRS, CDR2 YFSETQ, per germline. Trimming removed 3 bases from V and 10 bases from J, with 20 bases in between. The CDR3 sequence is CASSSGTGQGRSPLHF. As DNA, the CDR3 is TGCGCCAGCAGCTCCGGGACCGGGCAGGGGAGGTCACCCCTCCACTTT.

The chain joins TRBV4-3 to TRBJ1-5, with D possibly matching TRBD1 (5 bases). The CDR3 runs 15 residues. With 2 bases removed from V and 2 bases from J, the gap between germline ends came to 10 bases. CDR1 is LGHNA and CDR2 is YSLEER in the germline V gene. The CDR3: CASSQYQGGNQPQHF. The CDR3 DNA follows: TGCGCCAGCAGCCAATACCAGGGAGGCAATCAGCCCCAGCATTTT.

V gene TRBV25-1 combines with J gene TRBJ1-2; tentatively, D is TRBD1 (6 bases). The CDR3 is 14 residues long. V was shortened by 2 bases and J by 4 bases, with 11 bases between the two germline ends. The germline CDR1 and CDR2 sequences are MGHDK and SYGVNS. The DNA for the CDR3 is TGTGCCAGCAGTGAACCCGGGACACTCTATGGCTACACCTTC. Amino acids: CASSEPGTLYGYTF.

The sample holds a few counts of this clone. This chain connects TRBV2 to TRBJ1-5, with unresolved D. In germline, CDR1 is SNHLY, CDR2 FYNNEI. CDR3 length: 13 residues. Trimming shortened V by 7 bases and J by 0 bases, and 7 bases separated the two germline ends. CDR3 coding DNA: TGTGCCAGCACGGTCTATAGCAATCAGCCCCAGCATTTT. As protein: CASTVYSNQPQHF.